Listed below are T cell receptor beta chains from one sample, sequenced in a study of human T cells and chemical hapten exposure. In TCRdb, the RACE reads were re-called with MiXCR into one record per CDR3 protein. The table shows 140,000 or so distinct CDR3 sequences, with 12% occurring only once. The sample here was whole blood, taken in connection with sensitization to the hapten diphenylcyclopropenone (DPC). The source is a woman between 50 and 59 years old with alopecia areata. Some clones in this sample may be carry-over from other donors' samples. CDR3s include the opening cysteine and the closing phenylalanine or tryptophan. The order of the fields is J gene, clone size, V gene, D gene, CDR3 DNA, CDR3 protein. D genes are given only for firm matches. A clone size is listed for some rows: how often the clone was seen (once, few, many), or a class if it is expanded.

J gene: TRBJ2-1
clone size: .
V gene: TRBV11-2
D gene: TRBD2
CDR3 DNA: TGTGCCAGCAGCTCCAGCGGGAGCATCCGGGAGCAGTTCTTC
CDR3 protein: CASSSSGSIREQFF

J gene: TRBJ1-2
clone size: few
V gene: TRBV11-2
D gene: .
CDR3 DNA: TGTGCCAGCAGCTCCGGGGTTTGGGGGAGTAACTATGGCTACACCTTC
CDR3 protein: CASSSGVWGSNYGYTF

J gene: TRBJ2-7
clone size: .
V gene: TRBV6-5
D gene: .
CDR3 DNA: TGTGCCAGCAGTTACTCGAGTCAGGGGAACGAGCAGTACTTC
CDR3 protein: CASSYSSQGNEQYF

J gene: TRBJ2-3
clone size: .
V gene: TRBV7-9
D gene: .
CDR3 DNA: TGTGCCAGCAGCCCGAAGGGGAAGGCAGATACGCAGTATTTT
CDR3 protein: CASSPKGKADTQYF

J gene: TRBJ2-1
clone size: few
V gene: TRBV7-9
D gene: TRBD1
CDR3 DNA: TGTGCCAGCAGCCGAGGGACAGGTGATGAGCAGTTCTTC
CDR3 protein: CASSRGTGDEQFF

J gene: TRBJ2-1
clone size: few
V gene: TRBV6-1
D gene: .
CDR3 DNA: TGTGCCAGCAGCGGGACTCCGCCGAGTAGGGATGAGCAGTTCTTC
CDR3 protein: CASSGTPPSRDEQFF

J gene: TRBJ2-2
clone size: few
V gene: TRBV11-3
D gene: .
CDR3 DNA: TGTGCCAGCAGGCCCCGCGGGGGGGAGCTGTTTTTT
CDR3 protein: CASRPRGGELFF

J gene: TRBJ2-2
clone size: .
V gene: TRBV5-6
D gene: TRBD2
CDR3 DNA: TGTGCCAGCACTCGTAGGGCGGGAGTTGGCACCGGGGAGCTGTTTTTT
CDR3 protein: CASTRRAGVGTGELFF

J gene: TRBJ2-3
clone size: few
V gene: TRBV29-1
D gene: .
CDR3 DNA: TGCAGCGTTGAATCGACAGTAGGCACAGATACGCAGTATTTT
CDR3 protein: CSVESTVGTDTQYF

J gene: TRBJ1-5
clone size: many
V gene: TRBV12-3/TRBV12-4
D gene: .
CDR3 DNA: TGTGCCAGCACCGTACAGGGTATTGAACAGCCCCAGCATTTT
CDR3 protein: CASTVQGIEQPQHF

J gene: TRBJ1-5
clone size: .
V gene: TRBV27
D gene: .
CDR3 DNA: TGTGCCAGCAGTTTCGAGGGGCTTGGGCAGCCCCAGCATTTT
CDR3 protein: CASSFEGLGQPQHF

J gene: TRBJ2-6
clone size: .
V gene: TRBV6-1
D gene: .
CDR3 DNA: TGTGCCAGCAGAGCAGGCGGCTCTGGGGCCAACGTCCTGACTTTC
CDR3 protein: CASRAGGSGANVLTF

J gene: TRBJ2-3
clone size: few
V gene: TRBV5-4
D gene: .
CDR3 DNA: TGTGCCAGCAGCCCGGGAGGGGGCCTCACAGATACGCAGTATTTT
CDR3 protein: CASSPGGGLTDTQYF

J gene: TRBJ2-2
clone size: many
V gene: TRBV6-1
D gene: .
CDR3 DNA: TGTGCCAGCAGTGAAGGCCGGCTTCGCGGGGAGCTGTTTTTT
CDR3 protein: CASSEGRLRGELFF

J gene: TRBJ1-1
clone size: .
V gene: TRBV5-5
D gene: .
CDR3 DNA: TGTGCCAGCAGCTTGGGGGGCCTTAACACTGAAGCTTTCTTT
CDR3 protein: CASSLGGLNTEAFF

J gene: TRBJ1-5
clone size: few
V gene: TRBV4-1
D gene: .
CDR3 DNA: TGCGCCAGCAGCCCGCGGGCAGGGCAAGCCCAGCATTTT
CDR3 protein: CASSPRAGQAQHF

J gene: TRBJ2-5
clone size: few
V gene: TRBV20-1
D gene: .
CDR3 DNA: TGCAGTGCTAGTGTGGCGGAGCCCCAAGAGACCCAGTACTTC
CDR3 protein: CSASVAEPQETQYF

J gene: TRBJ2-3
clone size: few
V gene: TRBV11-2
D gene: .
CDR3 DNA: TGTGCCAGCAGCTTACGCAGAAAGGCTAGCACAGATACGCAGTATTTT
CDR3 protein: CASSLRRKASTDTQYF

J gene: TRBJ2-1
clone size: many
V gene: TRBV14
D gene: .
CDR3 DNA: TGTGCCAGCAGCCCACAGGCCCTAGGGTCGAATGAGCAGTTCTTC
CDR3 protein: CASSPQALGSNEQFF

J gene: TRBJ2-1
clone size: many
V gene: TRBV11-2
D gene: TRBD2
CDR3 DNA: TGTGCCAGCAGCTCACGAAGCTCGGGGGGGAATGAGCAGTTCTTC
CDR3 protein: CASSSRSSGGNEQFF

J gene: TRBJ2-6
clone size: .
V gene: TRBV29-1
D gene: .
CDR3 DNA: TGCAGCGCAGACACAGGATCTGGGGCCAACGTCCTGACTTTC
CDR3 protein: CSADTGSGANVLTF

J gene: TRBJ2-2
clone size: few
V gene: TRBV4-3
D gene: TRBD1
CDR3 DNA: TGCGCCAGCAGCCAAGAGGACAGGGGTCGTACCGCGAACACCGGGGAGCTGTTTTTT
CDR3 protein: CASSQEDRGRTANTGELFF

J gene: TRBJ2-1
clone size: many
V gene: TRBV25-1
D gene: TRBD2
CDR3 DNA: TGTGCCAGCGCGGGGCGGACTAGCGGGAAATACAATGAGCAGTTCTTC
CDR3 protein: CASAGRTSGKYNEQFF

J gene: TRBJ2-7
clone size: once
V gene: TRBV3-1
D gene: .
CDR3 DNA: TGTGCCAGCAGCCCCGGCCAAAGACAGTTCTACGAGCAGTACTTC
CDR3 protein: CASSPGQRQFYEQYF

J gene: TRBJ2-1
clone size: few
V gene: TRBV11-2
D gene: .
CDR3 DNA: TGTGCCAGCAGTCTGGGGAGTGAGCAGTTCTTC
CDR3 protein: CASSLGSEQFF

J gene: TRBJ1-5
clone size: .
V gene: TRBV4-1
D gene: .
CDR3 DNA: TGCGCCAGCAGCCAAGCGGACAGCAATCAGCCCCAGCATTTT
CDR3 protein: CASSQADSNQPQHF

J gene: TRBJ2-1
clone size: few
V gene: TRBV4-1
D gene: TRBD2
CDR3 DNA: TGCGCCAGCAGCCAAGATAGCGGGAGCTCCTACAATGAGCAGTTCTTC
CDR3 protein: CASSQDSGSSYNEQFF

J gene: TRBJ2-7
clone size: few
V gene: TRBV20-1
D gene: TRBD2
CDR3 DNA: TGCAGTGCTGCCTATAAGCGAGCGGGAGGCTCCTACGAGCAGTACTTC
CDR3 protein: CSAAYKRAGGSYEQYF

J gene: TRBJ1-4
clone size: many
V gene: TRBV5-6
D gene: .
CDR3 DNA: TGTGCCAGCAGCTTGGAGGGGAGGGGAAGAGAAAAACTGTTTTTT
CDR3 protein: CASSLEGRGREKLFF

J gene: TRBJ1-1
clone size: many
V gene: TRBV6-2/TRBV6-3
D gene: .
CDR3 DNA: TGTGCCAGCACCGCTACCCAAGGTGGTGGGGCTTTCTTT
CDR3 protein: CASTATQGGGAFF

J gene: TRBJ2-1
clone size: many
V gene: TRBV29-1
D gene: TRBD1
CDR3 DNA: TGCAGCGTGGACAGGTTTTTGAGCTCCTACAATGAGCAGTTCTTC
CDR3 protein: CSVDRFLSSYNEQFF

J gene: TRBJ2-2
clone size: few
V gene: TRBV5-1
D gene: TRBD2
CDR3 DNA: TGCGCCAGCAGCTTGAGCGGGAGAGACACCGGGGAGCTGTTTTTT
CDR3 protein: CASSLSGRDTGELFF

J gene: TRBJ2-1
clone size: .
V gene: TRBV3-1
D gene: .
CDR3 DNA: TGTGCCAGCAGCCAAGAACGCGCCCGGCGAGCATATGAGCAGTTCTTC
CDR3 protein: CASSQERARRAYEQFF

J gene: TRBJ1-2
clone size: .
V gene: TRBV29-1
D gene: .
CDR3 DNA: TGCAGCGTTTGGGACACAGTTAACTATGGCTACACCTTC
CDR3 protein: CSVWDTVNYGYTF

J gene: TRBJ1-3
clone size: many
V gene: TRBV10-3
D gene: .
CDR3 DNA: TGTGCCATTAAGGACAGCGGCTCTGGAAACACCATATATTTT
CDR3 protein: CAIKDSGSGNTIYF

J gene: TRBJ2-5
clone size: many
V gene: TRBV11-2
D gene: TRBD2
CDR3 DNA: TGTGCCAGCAGCTCAGGGACTAGCGGGAAAGAGACCCAGTACTTC
CDR3 protein: CASSSGTSGKETQYF

J gene: TRBJ2-1
clone size: .
V gene: TRBV10-3
D gene: .
CDR3 DNA: TGTGCCATCAGTGTAGGGTCCAATGAGCAGTTCTTC
CDR3 protein: CAISVGSNEQFF

J gene: TRBJ2-2
clone size: .
V gene: TRBV9
D gene: TRBD2
CDR3 DNA: TGTGCCAGCAGCGGGCTAGCGGGAGGGCCACAGACCGGGGAGCTGTTTTTT
CDR3 protein: CASSGLAGGPQTGELFF

J gene: TRBJ2-2
clone size: many
V gene: TRBV9
D gene: .
CDR3 DNA: TGTGCCAGCAGCGTAGACCAGGGTTTAGCCGGGGAGCTGTTTTTT
CDR3 protein: CASSVDQGLAGELFF

J gene: TRBJ2-7
clone size: few
V gene: TRBV7-2
D gene: .
CDR3 DNA: TGTGCCAGCAGCTTAGACCTCATTAGCGGTCACTACGAGCAGTACTTC
CDR3 protein: CASSLDLISGHYEQYF

J gene: TRBJ2-7
clone size: .
V gene: TRBV6-5
D gene: .
CDR3 DNA: TGTGCCAGCAGTCGGACAAGGAGCTCCTACGAGCAGTACTTC
CDR3 protein: CASSRTRSSYEQYF

J gene: TRBJ2-1
clone size: few
V gene: TRBV5-1
D gene: .
CDR3 DNA: TGCGCCAGCAGCTTAGAGGAGAGTGAGCAGTTCTTC
CDR3 protein: CASSLEESEQFF

J gene: TRBJ1-1
clone size: many
V gene: TRBV9
D gene: .
CDR3 DNA: TGTGCCAGCAGCGTAGCCGCAGGACTGAACACTGAAGCTTTCTTT
CDR3 protein: CASSVAAGLNTEAFF

J gene: TRBJ1-1
clone size: .
V gene: TRBV28
D gene: .
CDR3 DNA: TGTGCCAGCAGTTTATTGGACCGATGGGGCACTGAAGCTTTCTTT
CDR3 protein: CASSLLDRWGTEAFF

J gene: TRBJ2-7
clone size: .
V gene: TRBV7-2
D gene: .
CDR3 DNA: TGTGCCAGCAGCTTAGGTGCTAGCGGCAGGGGGTACTTC
CDR3 protein: CASSLGASGRGYF

J gene: TRBJ2-3
clone size: many
V gene: TRBV9
D gene: TRBD2
CDR3 DNA: TGTGCCACCGCGGAGCGGGAGAGGGGTACGCAGTATTTT
CDR3 protein: CATAERERGTQYF